This paragraph covers one TCR beta chain sequence. This sample was taken from a study of blood T cell repertoires in COVID-19. Study overall: Spain, Italy and the United States supplied samples that represented acute and convalescent COVID-19.

In the authors' workflow: Amplification of reference gene primers provided the estimated nucleated cell counts. The table came from immunoSEQ multiplex PCR; TCRdb's copy has only in-frame clones and leaves some out. That table furnishes V, J and clone size, whereas the DNA furnished D and trimming. This table has approximately 47,000 clones, 90% appearing once. CDR1 and CDR2 (germline): SGDLS, YYNGEE. The CDR3 has 14 residues. V dropped 3 bases and J dropped 6; count of bases not matched to a gene: 2. This clonotype originated in a man in his 70s with active COVID-19. The chain recombines TRBV9 with TRBJ2-2; 10 nucleotides line up with TRBD2. Material: peripheral blood. CDR3 bases: TGTGCCAGCAGCGGGGGACTAGCGCCCGGGGAGCTGTTTTTT. This gives the protein CASSGGLAPGELFF.